This T cell receptor (beta chain) was captured in a study of blood T cell repertoires in COVID-19. Study details: The analysed material was cDNA or gDNA that came from T cells, B-cell-depleted T cells, or PBMCs.

Sequenced by immunoSEQ multiplex PCR; TCRdb stores in-frame clones only, minus some. The sample has about 68,000 clones, approximately 88% seen once; the top ten hold more than 8%. From germline, CDR1 is MNHNY and CDR2 SVGAGI (reference sequence). Trimming removed 5 bases at V and 7 bases at J, with 8 bases between. This CDR3 is built from 12 residues. This TCR came from a man aged 45-65 years with active COVID-19. This rearrangement joins TRBV6-6 to TRBJ2-2, with a weak D call TRBD2 (5 bases). The sequencing sample was made of peripheral blood. The CDR3 sequence: CASSQTSGELFF. Written as DNA, the CDR3 is TGTGCCAGCAGTCAAACTAGCGGGGAGCTGTTTTTT.